The 21 T cell receptor beta chains below were found in one sample sequenced in a study of blood T cells in healthy people across ages. With a J-beta primer mix and a sample-barcoded 5' primer, a second PCR ran about 6 to 11 cycles. MiXCR, run by TCRdb on the 5' RACE reads, gives a single entry per CDR3 protein. The top ten hold 20% of the sample, which has fewer than 900,000 distinct CDR3 sequences, roughly 41% seen once. Sequencing was done on a sample of blood. All receptors derive from a woman aged 55-69 years in good health.

Here the CDR3 reads CASSEALAVNEQYF. As DNA, the CDR3 is TGCGCCAGCAGTGAAGCACTAGCGGTAAATGAGCAGTACTTC. The chain uses TRBV10-1 and TRBJ2-7; 8 nucleotides agree with TRBD2. The CDR3 runs to 14 residues. V gave up 3 bases and J gave up 7 bases; unmatched junction bases: 8. Germline loops: CDR1 WNHNN, CDR2 SYGVQD (reference sequence).

Only a few counts were recorded for this clonotype. The V and J genes are TRBV6-5 and TRBJ2-3; D not certain. The CDR3 contains 15 residues. Per the germline V gene, CDR1 is MNHEY and CDR2 is SVGAGI. The V gene lost 2 bases and the J gene lost 3 bases, with 12 bases spanning the gap. CDR3 region: CASSYGDGVTDTQYF. The CDR3 DNA sequence: TGTGCCAGCAGTTACGGGGATGGGGTGACAGATACGCAGTATTTT.

The CDR3 sequence is CASSSGKVEDTQYF. Written as DNA, the CDR3 is TGCGCCAGCAGCTCCGGGAAAGTAGAAGATACGCAGTATTTT. The chain couples TRBV5-1 to TRBJ2-3; D might be TRBD2 (5 bases). Germline CDR1 is SGHRS and CDR2 is YFSETQ. Trimming stripped 3 bases from V and 5 bases from J, with 13 bases between. This CDR3 is 14 amino acids long.

This clonotype was observed at least ten times. V is TRBV29-1 and J is TRBJ2-7, with 10 nucleotides matching TRBD1. This CDR3 has 14 amino acids. Germline V lookup: CDR1 SQVTM, CDR2 ANQGSEA. V dropped 7 bases and J dropped 5; count of bases not matched to a gene: 11. The CDR3 here is CSADPRGTGDEQYF. DNA of the CDR3: TGCAGCGCCGATCCCCGCGGGACAGGGGACGAGCAGTACTTC.

This chain joins TRBV29-1 and TRBJ2-1; TRBD2 matches 10 bases. This CDR3 comprises 16 residues. Germline CDR1 reads SQVTM; CDR2 reads ANQGSEA. The ends lost 2 bases at V and 3 bases at J; junction bases unmatched: 7. The CDR3 loop reads CSVEPSGRSIYNEQFF. In DNA form, the CDR3 reads TGCAGCGTTGAACCTAGCGGGAGATCAATCTACAATGAGCAGTTCTTC.

Only a few counts were recorded for this clonotype. The CDR3 region has the DNA TGCGCCAGCAGCTTTGAATCATCGGGGGTCTATAATTCACCCCTCCACTTT. Protein: CASSFESSGVYNSPLHF. J is TRBJ1-6 and V is TRBV5-1, with D possibly matching TRBD1 (5 bases). The CDR3 sequence is 17 residues long. Per germline, CDR1 SGHRS and CDR2 YFSETQ. V lost 2 bases and J 3 bases, leaving 15 bases between the germline ends.

This clonotype was detected a few times. The J gene is TRBJ2-3, the V gene TRBV13, with a tentative D call TRBD2 (5 bases). This CDR3 comprises 14 residues. Germline CDR1 and CDR2: PRHDT and FYEKMQ (reference sequence). V dropped 3 bases and J dropped 1 base, with 8 bases sitting between them. The CDR3: CASSFRERTDTQYF. The CDR3 DNA is TGTGCCAGCAGCTTCCGGGAACGCACAGATACGCAGTATTTT. The variable domain in full, with the rest retrieved from reference TRBV13 and TRBJ2-3, is AAGVIQSPRHLIKEKRETATLKCYPIPRHDTVYWYQQGPGQDPQFLISFYEKMQSDKGSIPDRFSAQQFSDYHSELNMSSLELGDSALYFCASSFRERTDTQYFGPGTRLTVL.

The genes are TRBV9 and TRBJ2-5, with D possibly being TRBD1 (9 bases). The CDR3 contains 18 residues. The V gene's germline CDR1 is SGDLS and CDR2 YYNGEE. V lost 0 bases to trimming and J lost 4 bases, with 22 bases between them. CDR3 in DNA: TGTGCCAGCAGCGTAGCCCGGGGGGGGGACAGGGATAGAGAGACCCAGTACTTC. Translated, it gives CASSVARGGDRDRETQYF. The full variable domain, rest sourced from reference TRBV9 and TRBJ2-5, is DSGVTQTPKHLITATGQRVTLRCSPRSGDLSVYWYQQSLDQGLQFLIQYYNGEERAKGNILERFSAQQFPDLHSELNLSSLELGDSALYFCASSVARGGDRDRETQYFGPGTRLLVL.

This clonotype has a handful of counts. The chain uses TRBV28 and TRBJ1-6, with a possible D match to TRBD1 (5 bases). In germline, CDR1 is MDHEN, CDR2 SYDVKM. The CDR3 is made up of 14 amino acids. V was trimmed by 5 bases and J by 7 bases, leaving 12 bases between them. The DNA for the CDR3 is TGTGCCAGCAGTCCCGGGGCTAGGAATTCACCCCTCCACTTT. Protein: CASSPGARNSPLHF. The full variable domain, in which reference TRBV28 and TRBJ1-6 provide the parts outside the CDR3, is DVKVTQSSRYLVKRTGEKVFLECVQDMDHENMFWYRQDPGLGLRLIYFSYDVKMKEKGDIPEGYSVSREKKERFSLILESASTNQTSMYLCASSPGARNSPLHFGNGTRLTVT.

This clonotype was seen a handful of times. The chain couples TRBV20-1 to TRBJ2-1, with TRBD2 matching 10 bases. After removal of 3 bases from V and 10 bases from J, the junction contained 6 bases not matched to a gene. CDR3 length equals 13 residues. Germline V gene lookup returns CDR1 DFQATT and CDR2 SNEGSKA (reference sequence). CDR3: CSARERGGGEQFF. The CDR3 DNA reads as TGCAGTGCTAGGGAGCGGGGGGGCGGCGAGCAGTTCTTC.

This CDR3 is CSGSYVGLSAGYTF. The CDR3 DNA follows: TGCAGTGGATCCTATGTGGGGCTTTCTGCTGGCTACACCTTC. This rearrangement joins TRBV20-1 to TRBJ1-2; tentative D call: TRBD1 (5 bases). The V and J ends lost 7 bases and 7 bases respectively, with 22 bases between them. The CDR3 has 14 amino acids. CDR1 is DFQATT and CDR2 is SNEGSKA in the germline V gene (reference sequence).

This clonotype has only a few counts. The J gene is TRBJ2-1, the V gene TRBV20-1; a possible D gene is TRBD2 (6 bases). CDR3 length equals 14 residues. Germline CDR1 reads DFQATT; CDR2 reads SNEGSKA (reference sequence). Trimming took 1 base from V and 8 from J, leaving 15 bases between them. This CDR3 is CSARGLETLDEQFF. CDR3 DNA sequence: TGCAGTGCTAGAGGACTAGAGACTTTGGATGAGCAGTTCTTC.

This clonotype was counted ten times or more. This chain connects TRBV5-1 to TRBJ2-1, with D perhaps matching TRBD2 (6 bases). Germline V lookup: CDR1 SGHRS, CDR2 YFSETQ. There are 17 residues in the CDR3. V was shortened by 2 bases and J by 3 bases, with 18 bases between the two germline ends. The CDR3 bases are TGCGCCAGCAGCTTTGGGGTAGGAGGGGTCGTCTACAATGAGCAGTTCTTC. It translates to CASSFGVGGVVYNEQFF. The variable domain in full, completed from reference TRBV5-1 and TRBJ2-1, reads KAGVTQTPRYLIKTRGQQVTLSCSPISGHRSVSWYQQTPGQGLQFLFEYFSETQRNKGNFPGRFSGRQFSNSRSEMNVSTLELGDSALYLCASSFGVGGVVYNEQFFGPGTRLTVL.

CDR3 loop: CASSTLAGAPDTQYF. In DNA, the CDR3 is TGTGCCAGCAGCACCCTAGCGGGGGCACCCGATACGCAGTATTTT. This sequence joins TRBV7-2 and TRBJ2-3; 10 bases agree with TRBD2. Germline V gene sequence: CDR1 SGHTA, CDR2 FQGNSA. V lost 5 bases to trimming and J lost 6 bases; unmatched junction nucleotides: 8. The CDR3 consists of 15 residues.

V gene TRBV6-2 or TRBV6-3 combines with J gene TRBJ1-5; D may be TRBD1 (6 bases). V lost 2 bases and J lost 3, with 17 bases in between. Germline CDR1 MNHEY, CDR2 SVGEGT. The CDR3 covers 17 residues. This chain's CDR3 is CASSYPGDWKNNQPQHF. In nucleotides, the CDR3 is TGTGCCAGCAGTTACCCAGGGGACTGGAAAAACAATCAGCCCCAGCATTTT.

V and J are TRBV7-2 and TRBJ2-7; possible D gene TRBD1, 6 bases. CDR1 is SGHTA and CDR2 is FQGNSA in the germline V gene. Trimming pared 3 bases from V and 12 bases from J, leaving 21 bases between. The CDR3 extends over 14 amino acids. CDR3 coding DNA: TGTGCCAGCAGCTTCCCCGGACAGACCTACGAGGGGTACTTC. Protein: CASSFPGQTYEGYF.

The rearrangement joins TRBV20-1 to TRBJ1-1, with D perhaps TRBD1 (5 bases). This CDR3 contains 12 residues. Trimming took off 2 bases at V and 10 bases at J, with 14 bases between the two ends. From germline, CDR1 is DFQATT and CDR2 SNEGSKA (reference sequence). The chain's CDR3 is CSARWPVGAAFF. The CDR3 DNA is TGCAGTGCTAGATGGCCTGTCGGGGCAGCTTTCTTT.

The chain recombines TRBV10-2 with TRBJ1-5; 9 nucleotides agree with TRBD1. Germline CDR1 and CDR2: WSHSY and SAAADI. This CDR3 is built from 16 residues. V was pared by 8 bases and J by 2 bases, with 10 bases of the junction left unmatched. CDR3 sequence: CASAGQGVRGNQPQHF. The CDR3 bases are TGCGCCAGCGCGGGACAGGGAGTAAGGGGCAATCAGCCCCAGCATTTT.

This clonotype was picked up a small number of times. The rearrangement links TRBV20-1 to TRBJ2-7; D ambiguous. Germline V gene lookup returns CDR1 DFQATT and CDR2 SNEGSKA (reference sequence). With 6 bases removed from V and 0 bases from J, the gap between germline ends came to 12 bases. The length of the CDR3 is 13 residues. Written as DNA, the CDR3 is TGCAGTGCGTCTGACCCGTACTCCTACGAGCAGTACTTC. This gives the protein CSASDPYSYEQYF.

This clonotype was picked up many times. This chain joins TRBV29-1 and TRBJ2-5; 10 nucleotides match TRBD1. CDR1 and CDR2 from the germline V gene are SQVTM and ANQGSEA. The V gene end was trimmed by 7 bases and the J gene end by 5 bases; junction bases not matched to a gene: 13. This CDR3 contains 15 residues. The CDR3 DNA reads as TGCAGCGCCTATATGGCGGGACAGGGGATGGAGACCCAGTACTTC. This sequence encodes CSAYMAGQGMETQYF.

V usage is TRBV4-3 and J usage is TRBJ2-1; the match to TRBD2 covers 8 bases. The DNA end is a closer match to TRBJ2-7, so the J assignment may be wrong. This CDR3 is built from 14 residues. CDR1 LGHNA and CDR2 YSLEER come from the germline V gene. The CDR3: CASSPGLGKYEQYF. The CDR3 coding sequence is TGCGCCAGCAGCCCGGGACTAGGTAAATACGAGCAGTACTTC.